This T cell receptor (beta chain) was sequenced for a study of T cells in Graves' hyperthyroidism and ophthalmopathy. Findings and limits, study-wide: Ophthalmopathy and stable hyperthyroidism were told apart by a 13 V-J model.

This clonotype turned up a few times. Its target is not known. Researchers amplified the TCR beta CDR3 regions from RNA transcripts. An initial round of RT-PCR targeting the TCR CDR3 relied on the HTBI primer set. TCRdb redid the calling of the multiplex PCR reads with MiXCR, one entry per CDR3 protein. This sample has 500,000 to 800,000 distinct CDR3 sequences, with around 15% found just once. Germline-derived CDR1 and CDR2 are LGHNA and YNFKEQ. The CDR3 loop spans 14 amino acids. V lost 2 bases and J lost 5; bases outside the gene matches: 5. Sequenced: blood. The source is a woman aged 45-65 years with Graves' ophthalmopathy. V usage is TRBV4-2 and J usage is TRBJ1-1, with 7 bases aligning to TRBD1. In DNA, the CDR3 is TGTGCCAGCAGCCAACGACAGGGTTATACTGAAGCTTTCTTT. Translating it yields CASSQRQGYTEAFF.